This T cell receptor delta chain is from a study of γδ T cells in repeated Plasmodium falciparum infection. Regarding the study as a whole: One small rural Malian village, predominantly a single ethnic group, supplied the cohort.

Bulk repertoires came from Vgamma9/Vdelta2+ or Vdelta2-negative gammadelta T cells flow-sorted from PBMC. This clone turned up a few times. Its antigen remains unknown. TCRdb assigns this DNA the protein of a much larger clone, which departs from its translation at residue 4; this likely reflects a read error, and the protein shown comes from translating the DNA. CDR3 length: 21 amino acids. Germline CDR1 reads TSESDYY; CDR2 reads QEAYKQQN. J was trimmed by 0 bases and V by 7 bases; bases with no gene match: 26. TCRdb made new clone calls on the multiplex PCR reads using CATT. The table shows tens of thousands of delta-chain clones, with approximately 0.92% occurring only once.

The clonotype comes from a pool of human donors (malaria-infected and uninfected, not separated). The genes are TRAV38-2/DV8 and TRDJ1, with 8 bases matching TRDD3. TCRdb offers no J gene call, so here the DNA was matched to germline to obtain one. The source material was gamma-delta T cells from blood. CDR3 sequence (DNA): TGTGCTTATGGGACGGCGGCGAGGGGATACTTAGGTATCGTGGACACCGATAAACTCATCTTT. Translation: CAYGTAARGYLGIVDTDKLIF.